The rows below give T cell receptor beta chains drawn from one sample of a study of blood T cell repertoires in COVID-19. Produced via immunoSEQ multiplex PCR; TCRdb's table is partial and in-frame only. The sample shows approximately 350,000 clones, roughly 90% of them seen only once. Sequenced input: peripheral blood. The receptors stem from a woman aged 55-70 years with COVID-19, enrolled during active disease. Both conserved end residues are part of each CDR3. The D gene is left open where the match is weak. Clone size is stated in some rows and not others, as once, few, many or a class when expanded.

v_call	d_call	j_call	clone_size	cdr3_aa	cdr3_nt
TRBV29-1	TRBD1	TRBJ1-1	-	CSVEVRQGPMDTEAFF	TGCAGCGTTGAAGTTCGACAGGGGCCGATGGACACTGAAGCTTTCTTT
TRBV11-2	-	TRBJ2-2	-	CASSPYLEAGELFF	TGTGCCAGCAGCCCCTACCTAGAGGCCGGGGAGCTGTTTTTT
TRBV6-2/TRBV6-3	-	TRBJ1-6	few	CASSRGAGSPLHF	TGTGCCAGCAGTCGGGGCGCGGGGTCACCCCTCCACTTT
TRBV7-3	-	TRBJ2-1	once	CASSLTRDEQFF	TGTGCCAGCAGCTTAACGAGAGATGAGCAGTTCTTC
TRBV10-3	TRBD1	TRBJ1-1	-	CAIRRQGSMNTEAFF	TGTGCCATCAGACGACAGGGATCCATGAACACTGAAGCTTTCTTT
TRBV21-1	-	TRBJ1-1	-	CASSKGSSGQVNTEAFF	TGTGCCAGCAGCAAAGGTAGTTCGGGACAGGTTAACACTGAAGCTTTCTTT
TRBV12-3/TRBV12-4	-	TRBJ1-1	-	CASTLQGWAFF	TGTGCCAGCACCCTACAGGGTTGGGCTTTCTTT
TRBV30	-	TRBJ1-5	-	CAWSGGVYQPQHF	TGTGCCTGGAGTGGCGGAGTATATCAGCCCCAGCATTTT
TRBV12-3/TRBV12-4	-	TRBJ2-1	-	CASSIFRGGEQFF	TGTGCCAGCAGTATCTTTAGGGGCGGCGAGCAGTTCTTC
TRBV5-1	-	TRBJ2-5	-	CASSLSPRFQETQYF	TGCGCCAGCAGCTTGAGCCCGCGCTTCCAAGAGACCCAGTACTTC
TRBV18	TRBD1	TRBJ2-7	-	CASSPPSRGRNEQYF	TGTGCCAGCTCACCACCGAGCAGGGGGCGAAACGAGCAGTACTTC
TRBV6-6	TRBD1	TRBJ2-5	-	CASSDRGSIQETQYF	TGTGCCAGCAGTGACAGGGGTTCTATTCAAGAGACCCAGTACTTC
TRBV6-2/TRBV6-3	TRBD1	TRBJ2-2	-	CASSYGTANTGELFF	TGTGCCAGCAGTTACGGGACAGCGAACACCGGGGAGCTGTTTTTT
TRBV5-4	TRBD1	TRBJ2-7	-	CASNPGQGSHEQYF	TGTGCCAGCAATCCGGGACAGGGTTCCCACGAGCAGTACTTC
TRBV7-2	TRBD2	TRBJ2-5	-	CASSPSSGGMGETQYF	TGTGCCAGCAGCCCGAGTAGCGGGGGGATGGGAGAGACCCAGTACTTC
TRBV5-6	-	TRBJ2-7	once	CASSLGRVPYEQYF	TGTGCCAGCAGCTTGGGCAGGGTACCCTACGAGCAGTACTTC
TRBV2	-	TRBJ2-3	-	CAIREGADTQYF	TGTGCCATAAGAGAAGGGGCAGATACGCAGTATTTT
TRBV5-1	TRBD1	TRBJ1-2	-	CASALDRETRDTF	TGCGCCAGCGCGTTGGACAGGGAGACAAGGGACACCTTC
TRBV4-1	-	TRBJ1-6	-	CASSPLHSDNSPLHF	TGCGCCAGCAGCCCACTTCACAGTGATAATTCACCCCTCCACTTT
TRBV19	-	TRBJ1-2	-	CATTYTGNYGYTF	TGTGCCACCACCTACACGGGTAACTATGGCTACACCTTC
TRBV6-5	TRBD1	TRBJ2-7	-	CASSLNRGSYEQYF	TGTGCCAGCAGTTTAAACAGGGGATCGTACGAGCAGTACTTC
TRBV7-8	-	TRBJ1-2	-	CASSLEGGGRSYGYTF	TGTGCCAGCAGCTTAGAGGGTGGGGGCAGGAGCTATGGCTACACCTTC
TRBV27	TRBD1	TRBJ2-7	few	CASSLYAGTGDEQYF	TGTGCCAGCAGTTTATATGCAGGCACAGGGGACGAGCAGTACTTC
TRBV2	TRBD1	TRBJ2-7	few	CASSDSAGTGGWRWEQYF	TGTGCCAGCAGTGACTCGGCCGGGACAGGGGGCTGGAGATGGGAGCAGTACTTC
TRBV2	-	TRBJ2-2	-	CASSRTANTGELFF	TGTGCCAGCAGTAGGACAGCGAACACCGGGGAGCTGTTTTTT
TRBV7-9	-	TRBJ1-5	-	CASSPNRDSNQPQHF	TGTGCCAGCAGCCCGAACAGGGATAGCAATCAGCCCCAGCATTTT
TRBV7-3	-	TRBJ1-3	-	CASSINDKYSGNTIYF	TGTGCCAGCAGCATTAACGACAAGTACTCTGGAAACACCATATATTTT
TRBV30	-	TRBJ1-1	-	CAWSVGNTEAFF	TGTGCCTGGAGTGTCGGGAACACTGAAGCTTTCTTT
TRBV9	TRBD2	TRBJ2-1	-	CASSESSGGAAPYNEQFF	TGTGCCAGCAGCGAGTCTAGCGGGGGGGCGGCCCCCTACAATGAGCAGTTCTTC
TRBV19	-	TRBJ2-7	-	CASSPPAGYEQYF	TGTGCCAGTAGTCCCCCAGCGGGTTACGAGCAGTACTTC
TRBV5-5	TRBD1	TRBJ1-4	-	CASSFREGAYQEKLFF	TGTGCCAGCAGCTTTCGGGAGGGGGCGTATCAAGAAAAACTGTTTTTT
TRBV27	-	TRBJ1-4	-	CASQTFGPLIGGKKLFF	TGTGCCAGCCAAACCTTTGGCCCGCTCATCGGGGGGAAAAAACTGTTTTTT
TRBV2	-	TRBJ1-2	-	CASRGLSSGNYGYTF	TGTGCCAGCAGGGGCCTTTCGAGTGGCAACTATGGCTACACCTTC
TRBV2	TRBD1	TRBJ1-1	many	CASRQGDIALEAFF	TGTGCCAGCAGGCAGGGGGACATAGCCCTTGAAGCTTTCTTT
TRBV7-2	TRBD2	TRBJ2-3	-	CASSSNSISGGLNTQYF	TGTGCCAGCAGCTCCAATAGTATTAGCGGGGGCCTGAATACGCAGTATTTT
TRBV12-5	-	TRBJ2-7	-	CASGLAGVINEQYF	TGTGCTAGTGGTTTGGCAGGGGTAATCAACGAGCAGTACTTC
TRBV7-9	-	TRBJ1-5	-	CASSYYSNQPQHF	TGTGCCAGCAGTTATTATAGCAATCAGCCCCAGCATTTT
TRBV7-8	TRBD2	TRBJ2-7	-	CASTPLGGSSYEQYF	TGTGCCAGCACTCCCCTGGGGGGGTCCTCCTACGAGCAGTACTTC
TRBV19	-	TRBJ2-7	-	CASSRSAVYEQYF	TGTGCCAGTAGCCGGTCCGCCGTCTACGAGCAGTACTTC
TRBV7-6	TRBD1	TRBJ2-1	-	CASSPSTGGPYNEQFF	TGTGCCAGCAGCCCTTCCACAGGGGGCCCCTACAATGAGCAGTTCTTC
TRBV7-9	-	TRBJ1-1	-	CASSLRGGYTEAFF	TGTGCCAGCAGCTTAAGGGGTGGATACACTGAAGCTTTCTTT
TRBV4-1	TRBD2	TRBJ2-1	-	CASSQGSGGVTNEQFF	TGCGCCAGCAGCCAAGGGAGCGGGGGGGTTACCAATGAGCAGTTCTTC
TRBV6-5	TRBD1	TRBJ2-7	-	CASSKPGQGIYEQYF	TGTGCCAGCAGTAAACCGGGACAGGGCATTTACGAGCAGTACTTC
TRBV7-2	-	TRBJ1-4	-	CASSLVAAGVEKLFF	TGTGCCAGCAGCTTAGTCGCGGCAGGGGTAGAAAAACTGTTTTTT
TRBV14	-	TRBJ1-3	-	CASSPDLGHFTGNTIYF	TGTGCCAGCAGCCCAGACTTGGGCCATTTTACTGGAAACACCATATATTTT